This TCR beta chain was documented in a study of graft-versus-host responses after intestinal transplantation. For the study at large: All recipients were given anti-thymocyte globulin induction, and tacrolimus and steroids were then administered for approximately 3 years. Study-wide results and limits: GvH clonotypes were identified within recipient marrow, with a subset emerging first in ileum or blood.

CDR1 and CDR2 from the germline V gene are KGHSH and LQKENI. This CDR3 has 12 amino acids. Trimming removed 1 base at V and 2 bases at J, with 1 base between. TCRdb keeps only in-frame clones here, not all; method: immunoSEQ multiplex PCR. Among around 25,000 clones listed, roughly 83% were seen once. Comment on this clone: Antigen unknown.

The sample consisted of PBMCs, taken around 29 days after intestinal transplant. The clonotype originates from a human patient who received an intestinal transplant, so some T cells may come from the graft donor. The chain recombines TRBV18 with TRBJ2-3; no clear D gene. CDR3 region: CASSPHTDTQYF. CDR3 bases: TGTGCCAGCTCACCACACACAGATACGCAGTATTTT.